A few counts support the clone carrying this T cell receptor beta chain. What it binds is unknown. The same CDR3 arises from other DNA sequences in this sample as well. This entry is derived from a study of shared clonotypes between healthy human individuals. Study details: Each donor's CD8 memory used one plate, CD8 naive two, each CD4 subset three.

Genomic DNA per cell subset filled all wells of several immunoSEQ plates. Produced via immunoSEQ multiplex PCR; TCRdb's table is partial and in-frame only. The sample carries a few million clones, about 92% recorded once. This CDR3 is 13 amino acids long. Germline loops: CDR1 SGHRS, CDR2 YFSETQ. Trimming removed 3 bases at V and 2 bases at J, with 8 bases between. Overall study results and limits: Unshared clonotypes carried lower generation probabilities than those common to all four donors. Sequencing of the sorted subsets was shown by rarefaction to be incomplete despite large depth.

This TCR was sampled from a man in his late teens or twenties in good health. The V and J genes are TRBV5-1 and TRBJ1-2, with D maybe TRBD1 (6 bases). The sample consisted of naive CD4+ T cells sorted from blood. As to subset: CD45RA+ positively selected. CDR3 coding DNA: TGCGCCAGCAGCTCTGGACAGAACTATGGCTACACCTTC. This codes for CASSSGQNYGYTF. The full variable domain, completed using reference TRBV5-1 and TRBJ1-2, is KAGVTQTPRYLIKTRGQQVTLSCSPISGHRSVSWYQQTPGQGLQFLFEYFSETQRNKGNFPGRFSGRQFSNSRSEMNVSTLELGDSALYLCASSSGQNYGYTFGSGTRLTVV.